The T cell receptor beta chain described here comes from a study of OX40 agonist ivuxolimab in advanced cancers. Here immunoSEQ multiplex PCR was the method, and the copy in TCRdb shows in-frame clones only, minus some. The sample holds approximately 77,000 clones, 90% to 95% seen once. Trimming stripped 4 bases from V and 6 bases from J, with 12 bases between. The CDR3 extends over 14 amino acids. The germline V gene has CDR1 SNHLY and CDR2 FYNNEI. V and J are TRBV2 and TRBJ1-4; perhaps TRBD1 as D (5 bases). The clonotype originates from an adult with an advanced solid tumor such as melanoma, head and neck, liver or kidney cancer. Material: CD4+ or CD8+ T cells sorted from blood, obtained in a trial of the OX40 agonist ivuxolimab. The CDR3 region is CASSGGRVDEKLFF. The CDR3 DNA is TGTGCCAGCAGTGGGGGCAGGGTGGATGAAAAACTGTTTTTT.